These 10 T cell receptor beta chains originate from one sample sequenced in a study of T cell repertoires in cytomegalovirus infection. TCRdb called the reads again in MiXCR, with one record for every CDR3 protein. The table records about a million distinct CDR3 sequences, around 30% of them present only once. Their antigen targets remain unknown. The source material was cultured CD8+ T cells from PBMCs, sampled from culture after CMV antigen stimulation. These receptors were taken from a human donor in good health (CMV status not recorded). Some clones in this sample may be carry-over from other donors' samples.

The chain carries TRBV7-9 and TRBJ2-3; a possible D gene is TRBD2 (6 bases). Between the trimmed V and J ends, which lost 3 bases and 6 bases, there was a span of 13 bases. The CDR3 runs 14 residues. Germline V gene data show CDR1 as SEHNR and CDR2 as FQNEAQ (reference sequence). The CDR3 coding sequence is TGTGCCAGCAGCTTCCGGGACTCAGCGGATACGCAGTATTTT. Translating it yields CASSFRDSADTQYF.

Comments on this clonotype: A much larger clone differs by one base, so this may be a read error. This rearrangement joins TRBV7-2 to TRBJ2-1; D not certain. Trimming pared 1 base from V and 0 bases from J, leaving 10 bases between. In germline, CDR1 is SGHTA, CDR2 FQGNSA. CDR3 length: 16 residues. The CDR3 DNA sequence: TGTGCCAGCAGCTTAGAGGCGAATAGCTCCTACAATGAGCAGTTCTTC. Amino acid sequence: CASSLEANSSYNEQFF.

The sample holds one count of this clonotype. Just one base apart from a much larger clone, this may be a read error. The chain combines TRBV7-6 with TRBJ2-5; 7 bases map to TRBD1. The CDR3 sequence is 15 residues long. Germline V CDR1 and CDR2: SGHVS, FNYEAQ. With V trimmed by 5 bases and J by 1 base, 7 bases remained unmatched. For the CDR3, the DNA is TGTGCCAGCAGCCCACAGGACAGGACCCAAGAGACCCAGTACTTC. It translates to CASSPQDRTQETQYF.

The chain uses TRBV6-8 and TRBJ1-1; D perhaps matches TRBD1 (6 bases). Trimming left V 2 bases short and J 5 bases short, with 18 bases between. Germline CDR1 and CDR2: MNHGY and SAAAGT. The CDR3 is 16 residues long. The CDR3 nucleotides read TGTGCCAGCAGTTACGAATCGACAGGTTCAGGGACTGAAGCTTTCTTT. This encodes CASSYESTGSGTEAFF.

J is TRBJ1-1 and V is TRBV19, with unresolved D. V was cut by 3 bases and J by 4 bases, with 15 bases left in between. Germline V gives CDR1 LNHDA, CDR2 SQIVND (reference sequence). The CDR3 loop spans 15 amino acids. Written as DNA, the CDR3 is TGTGCCAGTAGTATCAGGCCCCCGCCGGGCACTGAAGCTTTCTTT. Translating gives CASSIRPPPGTEAFF.

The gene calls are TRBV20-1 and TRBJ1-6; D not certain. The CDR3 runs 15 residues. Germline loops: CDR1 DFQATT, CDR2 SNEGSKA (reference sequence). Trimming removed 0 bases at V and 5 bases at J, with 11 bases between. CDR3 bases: TGCAGTGCTAGAGATCGGTCAATGAATAATTCACCCCTCCACTTT. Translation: CSARDRSMNNSPLHF.

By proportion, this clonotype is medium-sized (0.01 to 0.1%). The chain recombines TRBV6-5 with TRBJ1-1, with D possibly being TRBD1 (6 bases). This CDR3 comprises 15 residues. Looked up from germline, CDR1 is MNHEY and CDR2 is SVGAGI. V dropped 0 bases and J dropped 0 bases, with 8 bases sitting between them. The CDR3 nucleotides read TGTGCCAGCAGTTACTCGAGGGGGTTGAACACTGAAGCTTTCTTT. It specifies CASSYSRGLNTEAFF.

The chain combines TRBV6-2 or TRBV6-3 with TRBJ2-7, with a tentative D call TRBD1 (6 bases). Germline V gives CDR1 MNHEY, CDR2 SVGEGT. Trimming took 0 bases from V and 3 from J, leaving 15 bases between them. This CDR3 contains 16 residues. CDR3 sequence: CASSYSRDILIYEQYV. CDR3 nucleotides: TGTGCCAGCAGTTACTCCCGGGACATCCTAATCTACGAGCAGTACGTC.

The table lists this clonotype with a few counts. CDR3 nucleotide sequence: TGTGCCAGCATCGGGGACAGGGGAAACGAGCAGTACGTC. Its translation is CASIGDRGNEQYV. The chain carries TRBV6-6 and TRBJ2-7, with TRBD1 matching over 10 bases. V was clipped by 7 bases and J by 5 bases; unmatched bases: 5. Germline V CDR1 and CDR2: MNHNY, SVGAGI (reference sequence). CDR3 length: 13 residues.

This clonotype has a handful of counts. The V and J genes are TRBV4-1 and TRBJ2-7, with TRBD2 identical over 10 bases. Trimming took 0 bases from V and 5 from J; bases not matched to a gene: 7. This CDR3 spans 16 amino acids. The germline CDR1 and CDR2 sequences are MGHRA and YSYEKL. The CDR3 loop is CASSQERIAGGDEQYF. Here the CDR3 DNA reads TGCGCCAGCAGCCAAGAAAGGATAGCGGGGGGCGACGAGCAGTACTTC.